Below, 22 T cell receptor beta chains from the same sample are listed, as sequenced in a study of T-cell memory formation after mild COVID-19. TCRdb reprocessed the 5' RACE reads via MiXCR and lists one record per CDR3 protein. Seen here are 550,000 to 650,000 distinct CDR3 sequences, 17% observed once, and the top ten hold about 8.1%. Sequencing was performed on PBMCs or a T cell subset sorted from them (not recorded which). The receptors come from an adult woman who had mild COVID-19 (a few samples of this study predate the infection). Cell type and time point are not known.

V usage is TRBV5-1 and J usage is TRBJ1-2, with D possibly TRBD1 on 5 matching bases. CDR1 is SGHRS and CDR2 is YFSETQ in the germline V gene. The CDR3 consists of 13 residues. V was clipped by 4 bases and J by 8 bases, with 15 bases between them. The CDR3 reads CASSPSQGRGYTF. Here the CDR3 DNA reads TGCGCCAGCAGCCCTTCTCAGGGCCGGGGCTACACCTTC.

This sequence joins TRBV5-1 and TRBJ2-5; D is uncertain. CDR3 length: 12 amino acids. Per the germline V gene, CDR1 is SGHRS and CDR2 is YFSETQ. Trimming cost V 4 bases and J 3 bases, with 7 bases left between them. The CDR3 sequence: CASSDVEETQYF. The CDR3 nucleotides are TGCGCCAGCAGCGACGTGGAAGAGACCCAGTACTTC.

This chain joins TRBV10-3 and TRBJ2-3, with a weak D call TRBD1 (5 bases). V lost 8 bases and J lost 0, with 15 bases in between. This CDR3 spans 15 amino acids. Germline CDR1 reads ENHRY; CDR2 reads SYGVKD. The CDR3 region is CAIGAGPPSTDTQYF. The CDR3 DNA sequence: TGTGCCATCGGAGCAGGGCCACCAAGCACAGATACGCAGTATTTT.

The chain carries TRBV4-1 and TRBJ1-4; no clear D gene. The CDR3 has 16 residues. V was pared by 1 base and J by 2 bases, with 11 bases between. The germline CDR1 and CDR2 sequences are MGHRA and YSYEKL. The CDR3 nucleotides read TGCGCCAGCAGCCAAGTCCTCCGGATCACTAATGAAAAACTGTTTTTT. Its protein is CASSQVLRITNEKLFF.

This clonotype was seen a handful of times. The chain uses TRBV29-1 and TRBJ2-1; perhaps D is TRBD1 or TRBD2 (5 bases each). The CDR3 is 13 amino acids. Germline CDR1 and CDR2: SQVTM and ANQGSEA. V shed 8 bases and J shed 3 bases, with 14 bases lying between them. The CDR3 DNA sequence: TGCAGCCTGAGGGACGGACTCTACAATGAGCAGTTCTTC. Protein: CSLRDGLYNEQFF.

The table lists this clonotype with a few counts. The gene calls are TRBV5-5 and TRBJ2-1; 7 bases fit TRBD1. There are 16 residues in the CDR3. J gave up 0 bases and V 7 bases, and 10 bases lay outside the gene matches. CDR1 and CDR2 from the germline V gene are SGHKS and YYEKEE (reference sequence). DNA for the CDR3: TGTGCCAGCCTCCGGGACAGCCTCGGCTCCTACAATGAGCAGTTCTTC. The encoded protein is CASLRDSLGSYNEQFF.

This clonotype was seen only a few times. The chain carries TRBV20-1 and TRBJ1-1, with a possible D match to TRBD1 (5 bases). The CDR3 extends over 15 amino acids. Trimming cost V 3 bases and J 4 bases, with 18 bases left between them. Germline V gene data show CDR1 as DFQATT and CDR2 as SNEGSKA (reference sequence). The CDR3 coding sequence is TGCAGTGCTAGGCGGGGGAACTCATACGGCACTGAAGCTTTCTTT. Protein product: CSARRGNSYGTEAFF.

This clonotype showed up just a few times. This chain joins TRBV20-1 and TRBJ1-1; D might be TRBD1 (6 bases). This CDR3 has 14 amino acids. V was pared by 5 bases and J by 6 bases, with 19 bases between. Germline CDR1 is DFQATT and CDR2 is SNEGSKA (reference sequence). In DNA, the CDR3 is TGCAGTGCTTCTATGGGACATTTGAGCTCTGAAGCTTTCTTT. Translated: CSASMGHLSSEAFF.

The rearrangement joins TRBV27 to TRBJ2-5; 8 positions agree with TRBD2. The J segment lost 6 bases and the V segment lost 4 bases, leaving 16 bases of the junction unmatched. The CDR3 length is 17 residues. Germline V gene data show CDR1 as MNHEY and CDR2 as SMNVEV (reference sequence). DNA of the CDR3: TGTGCCAGCAGTTCCCGACCTGCGGTAGCGGGAATAAAGACCCAGTACTTC. Translating gives CASSSRPAVAGIKTQYF.

The chain combines TRBV11-2 with TRBJ1-1; the D gene is possibly TRBD1 (5 bases). V dropped 3 bases and J dropped 0 bases, with 17 bases sitting between them. The CDR3 extends over 17 amino acids. The germline gives CDR1 SGHAT, CDR2 FQNNGV. CDR3 DNA sequence: TGTGCCAGCAGCTTCAACGGGGGGAGACGTATGAACACTGAAGCTTTCTTT. This gives the protein CASSFNGGRRMNTEAFF.

The V gene is TRBV2, the J gene TRBJ1-1; perhaps TRBD1 as D (6 bases). This CDR3 is 14 amino acids long. Germline CDR1 and CDR2: SNHLY and FYNNEI. The V gene lost 4 bases and the J gene lost 1 base, with 10 bases spanning the gap. The CDR3 DNA is TGTGCCAGCAGTGTAACACAGGGGAACACTGAAGCTTTCTTT. Amino acid sequence: CASSVTQGNTEAFF.

The rearrangement uses TRBV5-5 and TRBJ2-1; D not certain. V was shortened by 1 base and J by 2 bases, with 7 bases between the two germline ends. CDR1 SGHKS and CDR2 YYEKEE come from the germline V gene (reference sequence). The CDR3 sequence is 14 residues long. CDR3 bases: TGTGCCAGCAGCTTGCGTCACACCTACAATGAGCAGTTCTTC. Translating it yields CASSLRHTYNEQFF.

The rearrangement links TRBV6-5 to TRBJ2-1; 10 nucleotides line up with TRBD1. Germline values: CDR1 MNHEY, CDR2 SVGAGI. Germline trimming cut 5 bases from V and 5 bases from J; bases unmatched to any gene: 6. The CDR3 loop spans 15 amino acids. CDR3 protein: CASSPDRGRNNEQFF. The CDR3 DNA reads as TGTGCCAGCAGTCCCGACAGGGGGCGGAACAATGAGCAGTTCTTC.

The chain joins TRBV29-1 to TRBJ2-1; 9 nucleotides line up with TRBD1. The CDR3 loop spans 14 amino acids. Germline lookup yields CDR1 SQVTM and CDR2 ANQGSEA. V shed 6 bases and J 2 bases; nucleotides not matched to a gene: 5. The CDR3 bases are TGCAGCGTCGGACAGGGGTGGACCTACAATGAGCAGTTCTTC. Residues: CSVGQGWTYNEQFF.

This clonotype was observed a few times. This CDR3 reads CAISENANTEAFF. The CDR3 bases are TGTGCCATCAGTGAGAACGCGAACACTGAAGCTTTCTTT. This sequence joins TRBV10-3 and TRBJ1-1; D is ambiguous. The CDR3 spans 13 residues. Germline CDR1 reads ENHRY; CDR2 reads SYGVKD. V lost 2 bases and J 1 base, leaving 5 bases between the germline ends.

This sequence joins TRBV28 and TRBJ1-1; D uncertain. V was shortened by 3 bases and J by 8 bases, with 10 bases between the two germline ends. The germline V gene has CDR1 MDHEN and CDR2 SYDVKM. The CDR3 consists of 12 residues. The CDR3 DNA is TGTGCCAGCAGTTTCGGAAGTATCGAAGCTTTCTTT. Amino acid sequence: CASSFGSIEAFF.

CDR3 residues: CASSLDTPSQETQYF. The CDR3 DNA reads TGCGCCAGCAGCTTGGATACACCCTCCCAAGAGACCCAGTACTTC. The chain employs TRBV5-1 and TRBJ2-5; no clear D. CDR3 length equals 15 residues. V gave up 0 bases and J gave up 1 base, with 10 bases separating them. Germline V gene data show CDR1 as SGHRS and CDR2 as YFSETQ.

The rearrangement links TRBV24-1 to TRBJ1-5, with D uncertain. The CDR3 is 14 amino acids. Deletions cut 2 bases from V and 1 base from J, with 5 bases between. The V gene's germline CDR1 is KGHDR and CDR2 SFDVKD. The CDR3 DNA reads TGTGCCACCAGTGATTACAAGAGCAATCAGCCCCAGCATTTT. It is translated as CATSDYKSNQPQHF.

This chain connects TRBV3-1 to TRBJ2-3; D possibly corresponds to TRBD1 (6 bases). Germline values: CDR1 LGHDT, CDR2 YNNKEL (reference sequence). This CDR3 has 14 amino acids. The V and J ends lost 7 bases and 5 bases respectively, with 16 bases between them. CDR3 in DNA: TGTGCCAGCACCTCGCAGGGGTTAGTAGATACGCAGTATTTT. This translates into CASTSQGLVDTQYF.

The chain couples TRBV4-1 to TRBJ2-1; D might be TRBD1 or TRBD2, each matching 7 bases. The CDR3 loop spans 15 amino acids. Germline V gives CDR1 MGHRA, CDR2 YSYEKL. V lost 3 bases and J 9 bases, leaving 18 bases between the germline ends. The CDR3 coding sequence is TGCGCCAGCAGCCATCCCCAGGGGGGGCTGGGTGAGCAGTTCTTC. It specifies CASSHPQGGLGEQFF.

This chain uses TRBV6-1 with TRBJ2-7; 8 bases agree with TRBD1. The CDR3 runs 16 residues. The V gene's germline CDR1 is MNHNS and CDR2 SASEGT. The trim removed 1 base at V and 0 bases at J, leaving 5 bases unmatched. CDR3 in DNA: TGTGCCAGCAGTGAAGGGACAGGGACTCTCTCCTACGAGCAGTACTTC. Protein: CASSEGTGTLSYEQYF.

This clonotype was counted only a few times. The chain links TRBV29-1 to TRBJ2-5, with D tentatively TRBD1 (6 bases). The germline V gene has CDR1 SQVTM and CDR2 ANQGSEA. Trimming left V 7 bases short and J 5 bases short, with 17 bases between. The CDR3 contains 13 residues. The CDR3 is CSAQGGAWETQYF. The CDR3 DNA reads TGCAGCGCCCAAGGGGGTGCTTGGGAGACCCAGTACTTC.